One sample yielded the 9 T cell receptor beta chains listed below, sequenced in a study of cytomegalovirus exposure and HLA in healthy donors. Vbeta (60) and Jbeta (13) primers were used in the PCR. Assay used: immunoSEQ multiplex PCR; TCRdb lists only in-frame clones, some missing. The sample has approximately 140,000 clones, about 77% seen once. Sequencing was carried out using PBMCs. These TCRs come from a female donor in good health and CMV-seronegative.

The V call is TRBV7-9, the J call TRBJ2-5; possible D gene TRBD2, 5 bases. This CDR3 contains 10 residues. Germline-derived CDR1 and CDR2 are SEHNR and FQNEAQ (reference sequence). V was trimmed by 11 bases and J by 11 bases, leaving 15 bases between them. In DNA, the CDR3 is TGTGCCGCCGGCGCGGGTGAGCAGTACTTC. Protein product: CAAGAGEQYF.

V and J are TRBV7-9 and TRBJ1-5; D remains unclear. This CDR3 has 14 residues. The ends were cut back, 5 bases at V and 6 bases at J, with 14 bases in the middle. Germline V lookup: CDR1 SEHNR, CDR2 FQNEAQ (reference sequence). The CDR3 DNA is TGTGCCAGCAGCGGGTCGGGGTCAGGTCAGCCCCAGCATTTT. It translates to CASSGSGSGQPQHF.

The chain uses TRBV6-6 and TRBJ2-3; 7 bases align to TRBD2. The CDR3 covers 15 residues. V lost 7 bases to trimming and J lost 5 bases; unmatched junction nucleotides: 12. Germline V CDR1 and CDR2: MNHNY, SVGAGI (reference sequence). CDR3 protein: CASIEWGRAGDTQYF. For the CDR3, the DNA is TGTGCCAGCATCGAATGGGGGAGGGCCGGAGATACGCAGTATTTT.

Comments on this clone: The sample carries other DNA sequences with the same CDR3. V and J are TRBV29-1 and TRBJ1-3; D remains ambiguous. V shed 2 bases and J shed 4 bases, with 12 bases lying between them. Germline CDR1 reads SQVTM; CDR2 reads ANQGSEA. The CDR3 runs to 14 residues. The CDR3 sequence is CSVESRGSGNTIYF. CDR3 in DNA: TGCAGCGTTGAAAGTCGCGGGTCCGGAAACACCATATATTTT.

The chain uses TRBV19 and TRBJ2-7; 7 bases map to TRBD1. The CDR3 length is 16 residues. Germline lookup yields CDR1 LNHDA and CDR2 SQIVND (reference sequence). Trimming removed 3 bases from V and 3 bases from J; junction bases left unmatched: 11. Here the CDR3 DNA reads TGTGCCAGTAGTATTAATGGACAGGTTGGGAGCTACGAGCAGTACTTC. This sequence encodes CASSINGQVGSYEQYF.

The V gene is TRBV6-1, the J gene TRBJ1-3; 9 bases match TRBD1. V gave up 4 bases and J gave up 2 bases; unmatched junction bases: 6. The CDR3 has 16 residues. Per the germline V gene, CDR1 is MNHNS and CDR2 is SASEGT. CDR3 DNA: TGTGCCAGCAGTGGGCGACAGGGGGTAGCTGGAAACACCATATATTTT. This codes for CASSGRQGVAGNTIYF.

This chain uses TRBV15 with TRBJ1-1; no reliable D call. The V end lost 2 bases, the J end lost 1 base, and 2 bases lay between the germline ends. Germline CDR1 is LNHNV and CDR2 is YYDKDF (reference sequence). The CDR3 consists of 12 residues. CDR3 sequence reads: CATSRQNTEAFF. In DNA form, the CDR3 reads TGTGCCACCAGCAGACAGAACACTGAAGCTTTCTTT.

The chain joins TRBV27 to TRBJ2-7, with D possibly TRBD2 on 5 matching bases. This CDR3 is 11 amino acids long. Trimming took off 7 bases at V and 4 bases at J, with 8 bases between the two ends. Germline V gives CDR1 MNHEY, CDR2 SMNVEV (reference sequence). CDR3 nucleotides: TGTGCCAGCATTCGGGGTTACGAGCAGTACTTC. Residues: CASIRGYEQYF.

The chain carries TRBV19 and TRBJ2-7; 9 bases map to TRBD1. The ends lost 4 bases at V and 0 bases at J; junction bases unmatched: 1. Germline V gene sequence: CDR1 LNHDA, CDR2 SQIVND (reference sequence). The CDR3 runs 14 residues. Here the CDR3 reads CASSRTGVSYEQYF. The CDR3 bases are TGTGCCAGTAGTAGGACAGGGGTCTCCTACGAGCAGTACTTC.